This T cell receptor (beta chain) originates from a study of CD8 T cells in ankylosing spondylitis. Study results and caveats: The study identified a TCR beta motif of roughly eight highly homologous variants that appeared characteristic of ankylosing spondylitis blood.

Quantitative molecular-barcoded 5'-RACE generated the TCR beta libraries. From the 5' RACE reads, TCRdb called clonotypes with MiXCR, one entry per CDR3 protein. The repertoire includes a few hundred thousand distinct CDR3 sequences, more than 9.5% of them detected once, and about 6.8% sits in the top ten. Only a few counts were recorded for this clonotype. Its target is not known. This CDR3 comprises 16 residues. With 6 bases removed from V and 0 bases from J, the gap between germline ends came to 15 bases. The chain links TRBV12-3 or TRBV12-4 to TRBJ1-3; no firm D call. The sequenced material came from blood, either unsorted or a sorted T cell fraction (not recorded which). The receptor's source is a male donor with ankylosing spondylitis. The DNA of the CDR3 is TGTGCCAGCAGCCCCCGATTGGCGCTCTCTGGAAACACCATATATTTT. Encoded protein: CASSPRLALSGNTIYF.